The 28 T cell receptor beta chains presented below share a single source sample, sequenced in a study of T-cell memory formation after mild COVID-19. TCRdb re-derived calls from the 5' RACE reads in MiXCR, one entry per CDR3 protein. The sample lists 220,000 or so distinct CDR3 sequences; roughly 10% were seen once. Input material: PBMCs or a T cell subset sorted from them (not recorded which). All receptors come from a man aged 18 to 30 who had mild COVID-19 (a few samples of this study predate the infection). Cell type and time point are not known.

At least ten counts were recorded for this clonotype. This chain uses TRBV27 with TRBJ2-2; possibly TRBD2 for D (6 bases). Germline assignment: CDR1 MNHEY and CDR2 SMNVEV (reference sequence). The CDR3 runs to 15 residues. Trimming left V 5 bases short and J 0 bases short, with 10 bases between. In nucleotides, the CDR3 is TGTGCCAGCAGTCGACTAGGATCGAACACCGGGGAGCTGTTTTTT. Its translation: CASSRLGSNTGELFF.

The gene calls are TRBV6-5 and TRBJ1-1; 9 nucleotides agree with TRBD1. The junction had 3 bases not matched to a gene; V was cut back by 5 bases and J by 11 bases. Per the germline V gene, CDR1 is MNHEY and CDR2 is SVGAGI. This CDR3 contains 11 residues. The CDR3 loop reads CASSQQGAAFF. The CDR3 DNA is TGTGCCAGCAGTCAACAGGGGGCGGCTTTCTTT.

This clonotype was seen more than once but under ten times. The chain couples TRBV6-5 to TRBJ1-2; D is ambiguous. This CDR3 spans 15 amino acids. Trimming removed 0 bases at V and 2 bases at J, with 10 bases between. Germline lookup yields CDR1 MNHEY and CDR2 SVGAGI. CDR3 bases: TGTGCCAGCAGTTACTCCGCAGCGGAGAACTATGGCTACACCTTC. Its translation: CASSYSAAENYGYTF.

The V call is TRBV29-1, the J call TRBJ1-2, with D maybe TRBD1 (6 bases). Trimming removed 4 bases at V and 0 bases at J, with 9 bases between. Germline V lookup: CDR1 SQVTM, CDR2 ANQGSEA. The CDR3 is made up of 13 amino acids. CDR3 DNA: TGCAGCGTTGTAGGGGGTCCTAACTATGGCTACACCTTC. Its translation: CSVVGGPNYGYTF.

The rearrangement joins TRBV12-3 or TRBV12-4 to TRBJ2-3; 8 positions agree with TRBD2. J was trimmed by 3 bases and V by 5 bases; bases with no gene match: 7. The CDR3 runs 15 residues. The CDR3 region is CASSDGLAGTDTQYF. In DNA, the CDR3 is TGTGCCAGCAGTGACGGACTAGCCGGAACAGATACGCAGTATTTT.

V is TRBV5-1 and J is TRBJ2-3, with 7 bases that match TRBD1. Germline values: CDR1 SGHRS, CDR2 YFSETQ. The CDR3 runs to 14 residues. V shed 4 bases, J shed 5 bases, and the junction held 7 bases outside the gene matches. The CDR3 spells CASSLGQTGDTQYF. The CDR3 bases are TGCGCCAGCAGCCTGGGACAGACCGGAGATACGCAGTATTTT.

V is TRBV14 and J is TRBJ2-4; TRBD2 is a possible D gene (6 bases). The CDR3 length is 14 residues. Germline CDR1 is SGHDN and CDR2 is FVKESK. The germline V and J ends were trimmed by 0 bases and 7 bases, with 10 bases remaining between them. The CDR3 region is CASSQEGGLNIQYF. CDR3 sequence (DNA): TGTGCCAGCAGCCAAGAGGGGGGACTGAACATTCAGTACTTC.

The chain couples TRBV4-3 to TRBJ2-5; the D is unclear. Between the trimmed V and J ends, which lost 0 bases and 4 bases, there was a span of 12 bases. Germline V gene data show CDR1 as LGHNA and CDR2 as YSLEER. The CDR3 sequence is 15 residues long. In nucleotides, the CDR3 is TGCGCCAGCAGCCAAGACACGGGCTTTACAGAGACCCAGTACTTC. Translating gives CASSQDTGFTETQYF.

Ten or more counts support this clonotype. The chain links TRBV20-1 to TRBJ2-7; 14 positions match TRBD2. Losses at the gene ends were 3 bases for V and 0 bases for J; bases not matched to a gene: 4. From germline, CDR1 is DFQATT and CDR2 SNEGSKA (reference sequence). This CDR3 is built from 16 residues. This CDR3 reads CSASPGTSGSSYEQYF. As DNA, the CDR3 is TGCAGTGCTAGTCCCGGGACTAGCGGGAGCTCCTACGAGCAGTACTTC.

This clonotype was counted only a few times. Here the CDR3 DNA reads TGCAGTGCTGTTCGGGGGGGCTTGGATGAGCAGTACTTC. Translation: CSAVRGGLDEQYF. The chain has TRBV20-1 and TRBJ2-7; 8 bases fit TRBD2. This CDR3 has 13 residues. Losses at the gene ends were 5 bases for V and 7 bases for J; bases not matched to a gene: 10. CDR1 and CDR2 (germline): DFQATT, SNEGSKA (reference sequence).

A few counts support this clonotype. V is TRBV7-9 and J is TRBJ2-4; D is undetermined. Between the trimmed V and J ends, which lost 6 bases and 8 bases, there was a span of 11 bases. This CDR3 is 12 amino acids long. From germline, CDR1 is SEHNR and CDR2 FQNEAQ (reference sequence). For the CDR3, the DNA is TGTGCCAGCAGTCATCAGGTTGACATTCAGTACTTC. The encoded protein is CASSHQVDIQYF.

J is TRBJ2-3 and V is TRBV7-2; D is undetermined. The germline CDR1 and CDR2 sequences are SGHTA and FQGNSA. The CDR3 runs to 14 residues. The ends were cut back, 0 bases at V and 0 bases at J, with 4 bases in the middle. The CDR3 DNA reads as TGTGCCAGCAGCTTAGCGACTAGCACAGATACGCAGTATTTT. Its protein is CASSLATSTDTQYF.

This clonotype was counted between two and nine times. This sequence joins TRBV5-1 and TRBJ2-7, with D perhaps given as TRBD1 or TRBD2 (5 bases each). The CDR3 is 15 residues long. The germline V and J ends were trimmed by 5 bases and 4 bases, with 19 bases remaining between them. CDR1 is SGHRS, CDR2 YFSETQ, per germline. The CDR3 region is CASRMEVGLGYEQYF. The CDR3 DNA reads as TGCGCCAGCAGAATGGAGGTGGGGCTTGGTTACGAGCAGTACTTC. The variable domain in full, with the rest retrieved from reference TRBV5-1 and TRBJ2-7, is KAGVTQTPRYLIKTRGQQVTLSCSPISGHRSVSWYQQTPGQGLQFLFEYFSETQRNKGNFPGRFSGRQFSNSRSEMNVSTLELGDSALYLCASRMEVGLGYEQYFGPGTRLTVT.

This clonotype showed up just a few times. V is TRBV4-3 and J is TRBJ2-1; D uncertain. Trimming took 4 bases from V and 4 from J, leaving 8 bases between them. This CDR3 contains 13 residues. CDR1 and CDR2 from the germline V gene are LGHNA and YSLEER. CDR3 loop: CASSRVPYNEQFF. The CDR3 coding sequence is TGCGCCAGCAGCCGAGTACCGTACAATGAGCAGTTCTTC.

In this sample, this clonotype turned up many times. The rearrangement uses TRBV4-2 and TRBJ2-7, with D unclear. This CDR3 has 13 amino acids. V was clipped by 0 bases and J by 7 bases, with 10 bases between them. Germline CDR1 reads LGHNA; CDR2 reads YNFKEQ. CDR3 residues: CASSQDLGREQYV. The CDR3 DNA follows: TGTGCCAGCAGCCAAGATCTCGGACGGGAGCAGTACGTC.

This rearrangement joins TRBV7-3 to TRBJ2-3; 9 bases fit TRBD2. Germline values: CDR1 SGHTA, CDR2 FQGTGA. Trimming took 5 bases from V and 7 from J; bases not matched to a gene: 4. The CDR3 extends over 13 amino acids. This CDR3 reads CASSRLAGNTQYF. The CDR3, as DNA: TGTGCCAGCAGCCGGCTAGCGGGGAATACGCAGTATTTT. The variable domain in full, completed from reference TRBV7-3 and TRBJ2-3, reads GAGVSQTPSNKVTEKGKYVELRCDPISGHTALYWYRQSLGQGPEFLIYFQGTGAADDSGLPNDRFFAVRPEGSVSTLKIQRTERGDSAVYLCASSRLAGNTQYFGPGTRLTVL.

The chain joins TRBV3-1 to TRBJ1-6; D is uncertain. The germline V gene has CDR1 LGHDT and CDR2 YNNKEL (reference sequence). V was clipped by 4 bases and J by 7 bases, with 17 bases between them. This CDR3 comprises 16 residues. CDR3 DNA: TGTGCCAGCAGCCCTAATGGGGATATTCGGAATTCACCCCTCCACTTT. This encodes CASSPNGDIRNSPLHF.

The chain joins TRBV7-6 to TRBJ2-6; no reliable D call. Germline V gene data show CDR1 as SGHVS and CDR2 as FNYEAQ. V lost 1 base and J lost 3, with 7 bases in between. This CDR3 region has 15 residues. In DNA, the CDR3 is TGTGCCAGCAGCTTAGGGGGTTATGGGGCCAACGTCCTGACTTTC. Its translation is CASSLGGYGANVLTF.

The rearrangement links TRBV28 to TRBJ1-4; D remains unclear. Trimming took off 7 bases at V and 0 bases at J, with 6 bases between the two ends. The CDR3 length is 13 residues. Germline assignment: CDR1 MDHEN and CDR2 SYDVKM. The CDR3 DNA sequence: TGTGCCAGCATGGTCGCAACTAATGAAAAACTGTTTTTT. Its protein is CASMVATNEKLFF.

The chain employs TRBV28 and TRBJ1-4, with 8 bases identical to TRBD1. V gave up 7 bases and J gave up 8 bases; unmatched junction bases: 12. CDR1 MDHEN and CDR2 SYDVKM come from the germline V gene. CDR3 length: 15 amino acids. CDR3 bases: TGTGCCAGCATTGACTCAGGACAGGGAAGAGAAAAACTGTTTTTT. Amino acids: CASIDSGQGREKLFF. Full variable domain (remainder filled in from reference TRBV28 and TRBJ1-4): DVKVTQSSRYLVKRTGEKVFLECVQDMDHENMFWYRQDPGLGLRLIYFSYDVKMKEKGDIPEGYSVSREKKERFSLILESASTNQTSMYLCASIDSGQGREKLFFGSGTQLSVL.

This clonotype was observed at least ten times. This chain joins TRBV18 and TRBJ1-3; D unclear. The germline V and J ends were trimmed by 2 bases and 3 bases, with 8 bases remaining between them. The germline V gene encodes CDR1 KGHSH and CDR2 LQKENI. This CDR3 spans 14 amino acids. CDR3 region: CASSPTGFGNTIYF. In DNA, the CDR3 is TGTGCCAGCTCACCAACGGGATTTGGAAACACCATATATTTT. Full variable domain (rest looked up from reference TRBV18 and TRBJ1-3): NAGVMQNPRHLVRRRGQEARLRCSPMKGHSHVYWYRQLPEEGLKFMVYLQKENIIDESGMPKERFSAEFPKEGPSILRIQQVVRGDSAAYFCASSPTGFGNTIYFGEGSWLTVV.

The CDR3 DNA reads TGTGCCAGCAGCCAAGACGACACAGATACGCAGTATTTT. Translating it yields CASSQDDTDTQYF. The chain combines TRBV4-2 with TRBJ2-3; D unresolved. Trimming took 0 bases from V and 2 from J, leaving 3 bases between them. Germline V lookup: CDR1 LGHNA, CDR2 YNFKEQ. CDR3 length: 13 residues.

This clonotype was observed a handful of times. The rearrangement joins TRBV5-1 to TRBJ1-1, with D perhaps TRBD1 (5 bases). The length of the CDR3 is 15 residues. V was clipped by 4 bases and J by 4 bases, with 17 bases between them. CDR1 and CDR2 (germline): SGHRS, YFSETQ. DNA for the CDR3: TGCGCCAGCAGCACCTACCGAGGGAGGGGCACTGAAGCTTTCTTT. As protein: CASSTYRGRGTEAFF.

V and J are TRBV7-9 and TRBJ2-1; no clear D. This CDR3 region has 15 residues. The germline V gene encodes CDR1 SEHNR and CDR2 FQNEAQ (reference sequence). V lost 1 base and J lost 6, with 13 bases in between. The CDR3 DNA follows: TGTGCCAGCAGCTTAGAGAGGTTCGGGTCCAATGAGCAGTTCTTC. The encoded protein is CASSLERFGSNEQFF.

This clonotype was counted ten times or more. This rearrangement joins TRBV9 to TRBJ2-1; D gene ambiguous. Germline V CDR1 and CDR2: SGDLS, YYNGEE. Deletions cut 0 bases from V and 4 bases from J, with 8 bases between. This CDR3 is 14 amino acids long. In DNA, the CDR3 is TGTGCCAGCAGCGTAGTAGGCAGTTACAATGAGCAGTTCTTC. Translating gives CASSVVGSYNEQFF.

The sample holds many counts of this clonotype. This sequence joins TRBV20-1 and TRBJ2-5, with 11 bases identical to TRBD2. V shed 6 bases and J 4 bases; nucleotides not matched to a gene: 4. The germline V gene has CDR1 DFQATT and CDR2 SNEGSKA (reference sequence). The CDR3 is 13 amino acids. The CDR3 loop is CSAVTSGAETQYF. The CDR3 nucleotides are TGCAGTGCCGTGACTAGCGGGGCAGAGACCCAGTACTTC.

V usage is TRBV9 and J usage is TRBJ1-6, with TRBD1 matching over 7 bases. The CDR3 runs 14 residues. With V trimmed by 3 bases and J by 6 bases, 3 bases remained unmatched. Germline assignment: CDR1 SGDLS and CDR2 YYNGEE. The CDR3 protein is CASSAQGINSPLHF. The CDR3 DNA sequence: TGTGCCAGCAGCGCACAGGGGATTAATTCACCCCTCCACTTT. Looking up the rest from reference TRBV9 and TRBJ1-6 gives the full variable domain: DSGVTQTPKHLITATGQRVTLRCSPRSGDLSVYWYQQSLDQGLQFLIQYYNGEERAKGNILERFSAQQFPDLHSELNLSSLELGDSALYFCASSAQGINSPLHFGNGTRLTVT.

This clonotype was counted only a few times. The rearrangement uses TRBV11-3 and TRBJ2-1; 7 bases align to TRBD1. The CDR3 runs to 12 residues. Germline V CDR1 and CDR2: SGHNT, YENEEA. With V trimmed by 5 bases and J by 10 bases, 5 bases remained unmatched. The CDR3 here is CASSKGTDEQFF. In DNA, the CDR3 is TGTGCCAGCAGCAAGGGGACAGACGAGCAGTTCTTC.